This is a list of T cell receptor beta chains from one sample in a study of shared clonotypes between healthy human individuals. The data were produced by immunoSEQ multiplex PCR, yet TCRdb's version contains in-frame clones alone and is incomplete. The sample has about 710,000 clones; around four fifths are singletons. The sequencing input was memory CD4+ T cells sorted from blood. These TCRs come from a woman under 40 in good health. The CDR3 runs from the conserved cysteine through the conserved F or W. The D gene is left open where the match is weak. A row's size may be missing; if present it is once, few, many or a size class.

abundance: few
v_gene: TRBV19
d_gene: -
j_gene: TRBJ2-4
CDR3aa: CASSIGPNIQYF
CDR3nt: TGTGCCAGTAGTATAGGCCCCAACATTCAGTACTTC

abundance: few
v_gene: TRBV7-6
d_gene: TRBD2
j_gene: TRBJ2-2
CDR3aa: CASSPGLANTGELFF
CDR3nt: TGTGCCAGCAGCCCGGGACTAGCGAACACCGGGGAGCTGTTTTTT

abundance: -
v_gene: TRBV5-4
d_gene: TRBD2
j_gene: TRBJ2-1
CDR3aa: CASSLGLAGSWGNDEQFF
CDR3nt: TGTGCCAGCAGCTTAGGGCTAGCGGGATCTTGGGGCAATGATGAGCAGTTCTTC

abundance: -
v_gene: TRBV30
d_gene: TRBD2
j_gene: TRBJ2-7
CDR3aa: CAWKITREAYYEQYF
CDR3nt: TGTGCCTGGAAAATTACTCGGGAGGCCTACTACGAGCAGTACTTC

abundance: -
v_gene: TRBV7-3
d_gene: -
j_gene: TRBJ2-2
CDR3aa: CASSSTQRGSGELFF
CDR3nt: TGTGCCAGCAGCTCGACCCAAAGGGGGTCCGGGGAGCTGTTTTTT

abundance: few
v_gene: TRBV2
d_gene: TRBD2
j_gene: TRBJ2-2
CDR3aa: CASSGIAGGLTGELFF
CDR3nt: TGTGCCAGCAGTGGTATAGCGGGCGGTCTCACCGGGGAGCTGTTTTTT

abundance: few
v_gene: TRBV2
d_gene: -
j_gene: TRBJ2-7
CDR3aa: CASSEGVAVEQYF
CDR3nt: TGTGCCAGCAGTGAAGGTGTGGCGGTTGAGCAGTACTTC

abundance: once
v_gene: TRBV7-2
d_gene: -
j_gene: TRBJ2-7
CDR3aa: CASSLAGGTYEQYF
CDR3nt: TGTGCCAGCAGCTTAGCGGGAGGTACGTACGAGCAGTACTTC

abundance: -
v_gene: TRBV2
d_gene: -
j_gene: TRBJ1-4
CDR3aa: CASSGLPATNEKLFF
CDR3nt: TGTGCCAGCAGCGGACTCCCTGCAACTAATGAAAAACTGTTTTTT

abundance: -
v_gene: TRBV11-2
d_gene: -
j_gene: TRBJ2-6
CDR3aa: CASSRGGSGANVLTF
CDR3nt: TGTGCCAGCAGCCGTGGGGGGAGTGGGGCCAACGTCCTGACTTTC

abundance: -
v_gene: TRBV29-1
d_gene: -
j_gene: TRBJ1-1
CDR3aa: CSVVGGTEAFF
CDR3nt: TGCAGCGTTGTGGGTGGAACTGAAGCTTTCTTT

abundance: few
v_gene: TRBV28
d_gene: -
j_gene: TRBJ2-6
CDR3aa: CASRLSGANVLTF
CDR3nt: TGTGCCAGCCGTCTCTCTGGGGCCAACGTCCTGACTTTC

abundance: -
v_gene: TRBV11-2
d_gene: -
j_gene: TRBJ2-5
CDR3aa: CASSRGFTKETQYF
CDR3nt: TGTGCCAGCAGTCGAGGGTTTACGAAAGAGACCCAGTACTTC